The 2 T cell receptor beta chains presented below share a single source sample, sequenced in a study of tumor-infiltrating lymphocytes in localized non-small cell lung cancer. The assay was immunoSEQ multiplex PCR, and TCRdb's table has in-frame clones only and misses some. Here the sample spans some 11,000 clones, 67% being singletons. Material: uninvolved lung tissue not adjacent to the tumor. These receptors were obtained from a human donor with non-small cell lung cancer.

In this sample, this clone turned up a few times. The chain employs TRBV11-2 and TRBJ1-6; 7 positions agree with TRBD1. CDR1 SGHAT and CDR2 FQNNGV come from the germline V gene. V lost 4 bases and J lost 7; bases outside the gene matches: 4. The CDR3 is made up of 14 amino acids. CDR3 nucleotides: TGTGCCAGCAGCTCGGACAGGACCAATTCACCCCTCCACTTT. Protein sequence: CASSSDRTNSPLHF.

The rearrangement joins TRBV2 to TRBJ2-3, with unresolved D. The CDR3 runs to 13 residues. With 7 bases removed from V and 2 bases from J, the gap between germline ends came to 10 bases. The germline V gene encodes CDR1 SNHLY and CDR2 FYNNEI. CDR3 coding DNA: TGTGCCAGCAACCCACCCTTCACAGATACGCAGTATTTT. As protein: CASNPPFTDTQYF.